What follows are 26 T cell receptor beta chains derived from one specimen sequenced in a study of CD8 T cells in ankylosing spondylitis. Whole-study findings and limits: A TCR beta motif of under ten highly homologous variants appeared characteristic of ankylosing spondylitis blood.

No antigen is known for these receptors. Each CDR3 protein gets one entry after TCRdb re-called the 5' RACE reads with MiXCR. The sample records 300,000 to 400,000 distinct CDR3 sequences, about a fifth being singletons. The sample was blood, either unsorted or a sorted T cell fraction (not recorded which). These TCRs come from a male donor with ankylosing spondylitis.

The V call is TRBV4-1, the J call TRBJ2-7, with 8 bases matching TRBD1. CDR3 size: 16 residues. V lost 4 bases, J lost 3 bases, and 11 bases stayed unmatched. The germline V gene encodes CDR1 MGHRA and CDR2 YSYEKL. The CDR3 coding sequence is TGCGCCAGCAGCCCCACCGGCCAGGGGGCTAACTACGAGCAGTACTTC. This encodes CASSPTGQGANYEQYF.

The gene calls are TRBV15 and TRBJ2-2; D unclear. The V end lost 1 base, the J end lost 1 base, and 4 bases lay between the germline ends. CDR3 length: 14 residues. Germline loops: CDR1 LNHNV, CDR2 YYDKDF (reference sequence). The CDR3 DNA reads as TGTGCCACCAGCAGAGGACAGAACACCGGGGAGCTGTTTTTT. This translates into CATSRGQNTGELFF. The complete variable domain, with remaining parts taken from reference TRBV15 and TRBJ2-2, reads DAMVIQNPRYQVTQFGKPVTLSCSQTLNHNVMYWYQQKSSQAPKLLFHYYDKDFNNEADTPDNFQSRRPNTSFCFLDIRSPGLGDTAMYLCATSRGQNTGELFFGEGSRLTVL.

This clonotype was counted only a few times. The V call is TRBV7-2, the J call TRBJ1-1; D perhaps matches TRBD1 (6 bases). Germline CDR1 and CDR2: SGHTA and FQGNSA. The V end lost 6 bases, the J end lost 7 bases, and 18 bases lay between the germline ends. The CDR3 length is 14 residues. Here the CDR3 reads CASRLDRGGGEAFF. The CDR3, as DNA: TGTGCCAGCAGACTCGACAGAGGGGGAGGTGAAGCTTTCTTT.

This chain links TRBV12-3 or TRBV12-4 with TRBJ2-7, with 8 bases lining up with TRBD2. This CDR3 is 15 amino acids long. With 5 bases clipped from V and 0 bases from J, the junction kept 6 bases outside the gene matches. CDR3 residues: CASSKELAVSYEQYF. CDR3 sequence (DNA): TGTGCCAGCAGTAAGGAACTAGCGGTCTCCTACGAGCAGTACTTC.

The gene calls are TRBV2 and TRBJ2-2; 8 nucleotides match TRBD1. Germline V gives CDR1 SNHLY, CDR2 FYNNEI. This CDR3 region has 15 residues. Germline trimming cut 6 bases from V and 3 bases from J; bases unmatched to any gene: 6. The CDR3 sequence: CASSQGAPDTGELFF. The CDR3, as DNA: TGTGCCAGCAGCCAGGGGGCCCCCGACACCGGGGAGCTGTTTTTT.

In nucleotides, the CDR3 is TGCAGCGTCGACCCAGCGGGAACCGGCAGTGAGCAGTTCTTC. It encodes CSVDPAGTGSEQFF. This chain connects TRBV29-1 to TRBJ2-1; 7 positions match TRBD2. The germline CDR1 and CDR2 sequences are SQVTM and ANQGSEA. This CDR3 has 14 amino acids. V was clipped by 6 bases and J by 9 bases; unmatched bases: 14.

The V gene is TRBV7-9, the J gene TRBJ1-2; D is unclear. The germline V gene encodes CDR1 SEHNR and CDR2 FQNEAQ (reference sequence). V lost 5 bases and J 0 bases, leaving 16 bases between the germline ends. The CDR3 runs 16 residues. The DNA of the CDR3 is TGTGCCAGCAGCCTTGGGAGCCCGACTTCTAACTATGGCTACACCTTC. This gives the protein CASSLGSPTSNYGYTF.

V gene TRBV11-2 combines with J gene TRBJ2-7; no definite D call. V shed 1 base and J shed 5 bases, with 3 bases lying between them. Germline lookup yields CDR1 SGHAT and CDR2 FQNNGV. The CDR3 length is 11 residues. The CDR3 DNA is TGTGCCAGCAGCTTAGTAGACGAGCAGTACTTC. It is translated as CASSLVDEQYF.

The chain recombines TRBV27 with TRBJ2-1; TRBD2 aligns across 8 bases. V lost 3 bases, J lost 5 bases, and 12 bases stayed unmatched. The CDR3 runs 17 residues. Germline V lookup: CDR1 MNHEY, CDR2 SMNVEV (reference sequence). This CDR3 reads CASSLGVAGRSNNEQFF. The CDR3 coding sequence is TGTGCCAGCAGTTTGGGGGTAGCGGGAAGGTCTAACAATGAGCAGTTCTTC.

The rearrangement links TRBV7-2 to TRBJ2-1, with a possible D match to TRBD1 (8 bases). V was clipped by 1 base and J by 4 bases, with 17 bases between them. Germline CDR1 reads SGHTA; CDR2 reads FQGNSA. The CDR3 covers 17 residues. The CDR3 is CASSLGGQGLPYNEQFF. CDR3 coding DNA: TGTGCCAGCAGCTTAGGCGGACAGGGACTACCTTACAATGAGCAGTTCTTC.

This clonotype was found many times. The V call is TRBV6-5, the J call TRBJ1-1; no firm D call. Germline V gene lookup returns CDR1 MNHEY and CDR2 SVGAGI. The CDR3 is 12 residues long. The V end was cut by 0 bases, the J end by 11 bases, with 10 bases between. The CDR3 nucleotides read TGTGCCAGCAGTTACTCCGGCACTAGGGCTTTCTTT. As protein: CASSYSGTRAFF.

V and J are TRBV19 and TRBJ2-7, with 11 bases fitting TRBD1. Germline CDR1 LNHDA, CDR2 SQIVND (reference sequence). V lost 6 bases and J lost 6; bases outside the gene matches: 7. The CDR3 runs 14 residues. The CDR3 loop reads CASSHGTGGVEQYF. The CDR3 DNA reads TGTGCCAGTAGCCACGGGACAGGGGGAGTCGAGCAGTACTTC.

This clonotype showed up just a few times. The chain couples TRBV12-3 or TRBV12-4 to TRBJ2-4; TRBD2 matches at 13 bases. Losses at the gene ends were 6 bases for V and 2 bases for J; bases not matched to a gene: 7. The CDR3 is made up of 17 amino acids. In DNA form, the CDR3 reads TGTGCCAGCAGGCCACTACTAGCGGGAGGGTCCAAAAACATTCAGTACTTC. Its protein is CASRPLLAGGSKNIQYF.

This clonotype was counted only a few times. CDR3 sequence (DNA): TGTGCCAGCAGCCAAGAGGCGTCACCGCAGTATTTT. Its protein is CASSQEASPQYF. This chain links TRBV3-1 with TRBJ2-3; no definite D call. CDR1 and CDR2 from the germline V gene are LGHDT and YNNKEL (reference sequence). V was cut by 0 bases and J by 10 bases, with 8 bases left in between. The CDR3 spans 12 residues.

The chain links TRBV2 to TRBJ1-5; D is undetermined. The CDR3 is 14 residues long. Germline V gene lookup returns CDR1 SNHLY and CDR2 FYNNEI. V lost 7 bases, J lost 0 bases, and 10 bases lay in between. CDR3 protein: CASNPVNSNQPQHF. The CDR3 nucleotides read TGTGCCAGCAATCCGGTTAATAGCAATCAGCCCCAGCATTTT.

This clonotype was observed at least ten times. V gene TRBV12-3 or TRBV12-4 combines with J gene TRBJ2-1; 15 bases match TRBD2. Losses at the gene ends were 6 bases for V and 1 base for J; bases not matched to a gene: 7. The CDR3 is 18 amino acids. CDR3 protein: CASRGLAGGQGSYNEQFF. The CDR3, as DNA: TGTGCCAGCAGAGGACTAGCGGGAGGGCAAGGGTCCTACAATGAGCAGTTCTTC.

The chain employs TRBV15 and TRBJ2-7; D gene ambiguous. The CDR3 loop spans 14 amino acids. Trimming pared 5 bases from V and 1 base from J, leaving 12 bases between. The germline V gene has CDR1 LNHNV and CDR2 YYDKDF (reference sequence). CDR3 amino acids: CATSHSPGSYEQYF. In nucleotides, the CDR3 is TGTGCCACCAGCCATTCACCGGGTTCCTACGAGCAGTACTTC.

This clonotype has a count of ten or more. The CDR3 sequence is CASSTGTGYYEQYF. CDR3 nucleotides: TGTGCCAGCAGCACCGGGACAGGATACTACGAGCAGTACTTC. The chain combines TRBV7-2 with TRBJ2-7; 8 nucleotides match TRBD1. Germline lookup yields CDR1 SGHTA and CDR2 FQGNSA. This CDR3 has 14 amino acids. V was pared by 5 bases and J by 3 bases, with 6 bases of the junction left unmatched. Combining the CDR3 with reference TRBV7-2 and TRBJ2-7 gives the whole variable domain GAGVSQSPSNKVTEKGKDVELRCDPISGHTALYWYRQSLGQGLEFLIYFQGNSAPDKSGLPSDRFSAERTGGSVSTLTIQRTQQEDSAVYLCASSTGTGYYEQYFGPGTRLTVT.

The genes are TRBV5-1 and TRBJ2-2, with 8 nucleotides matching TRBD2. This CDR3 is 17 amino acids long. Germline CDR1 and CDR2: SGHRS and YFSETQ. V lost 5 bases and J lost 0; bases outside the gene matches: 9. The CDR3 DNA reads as TGCGCCAGCAGTCGCACTAGCGGACTTCCGAACACCGGGGAGCTGTTTTTT. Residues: CASSRTSGLPNTGELFF.

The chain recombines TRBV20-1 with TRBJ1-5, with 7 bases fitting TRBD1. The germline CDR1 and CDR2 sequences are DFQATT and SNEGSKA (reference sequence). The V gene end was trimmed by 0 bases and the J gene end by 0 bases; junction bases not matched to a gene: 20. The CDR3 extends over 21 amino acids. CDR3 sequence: CSARDPGQRNSVNNSNQPQHF. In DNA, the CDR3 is TGCAGTGCTAGAGACCCGGGACAGAGGAATTCGGTAAATAATAGCAATCAGCCCCAGCATTTT.

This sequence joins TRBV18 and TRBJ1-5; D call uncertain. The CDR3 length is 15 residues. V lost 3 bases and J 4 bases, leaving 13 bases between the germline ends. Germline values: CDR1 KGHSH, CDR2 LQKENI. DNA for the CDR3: TGTGCCAGCTCACCCGGGGTCGATCCAAATCAGCCCCAGCATTTT. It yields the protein CASSPGVDPNQPQHF.

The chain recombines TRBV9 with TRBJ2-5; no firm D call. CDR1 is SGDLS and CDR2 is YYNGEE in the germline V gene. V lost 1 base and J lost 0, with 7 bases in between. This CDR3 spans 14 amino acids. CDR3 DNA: TGTGCCAGCAGCGTAAGGCAGGACCAAGAGACCCAGTACTTC. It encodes CASSVRQDQETQYF.

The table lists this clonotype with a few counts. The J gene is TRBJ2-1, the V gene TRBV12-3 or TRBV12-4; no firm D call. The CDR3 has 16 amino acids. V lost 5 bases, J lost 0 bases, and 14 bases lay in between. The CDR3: CASSRSVSSSYNEQFF. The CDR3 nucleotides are TGTGCCAGCAGTCGATCCGTCTCCAGCTCCTACAATGAGCAGTTCTTC.

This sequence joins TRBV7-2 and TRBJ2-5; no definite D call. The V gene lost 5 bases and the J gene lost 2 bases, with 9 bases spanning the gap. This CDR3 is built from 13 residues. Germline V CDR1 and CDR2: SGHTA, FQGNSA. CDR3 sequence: CASSPRRQETQYF. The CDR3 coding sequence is TGTGCCAGCAGCCCCCGTCGACAAGAGACCCAGTACTTC. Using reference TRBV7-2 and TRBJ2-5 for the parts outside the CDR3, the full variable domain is GAGVSQSPSNKVTEKGKDVELRCDPISGHTALYWYRQSLGQGLEFLIYFQGNSAPDKSGLPSDRFSAERTGGSVSTLTIQRTQQEDSAVYLCASSPRRQETQYFGPGTRLLVL.

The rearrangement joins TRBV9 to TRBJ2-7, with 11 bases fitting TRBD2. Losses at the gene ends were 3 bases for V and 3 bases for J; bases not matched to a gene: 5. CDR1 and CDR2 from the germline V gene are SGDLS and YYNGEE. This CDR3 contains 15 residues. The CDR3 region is CASSGQTSGDYEQYF. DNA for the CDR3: TGTGCCAGCAGCGGGCAGACTAGCGGGGACTACGAGCAGTACTTC.

The CDR3 bases are TGTGCCACCAGTGACAGGAGTTTCGTTGAGCAGTTCTTC. The encoded protein is CATSDRSFVEQFF. The V call is TRBV24-1, the J call TRBJ2-1; D is undetermined. The CDR3 is 13 residues long. Trimming took 4 bases from V and 9 from J, leaving 12 bases between them. Per germline, CDR1 KGHDR and CDR2 SFDVKD.